This TCR beta chain was found in a study of tissue T cells after allogeneic stem cell transplantation. General study findings and limits: Within patients, tissue anatomy strongly shaped TCR repertoire composition.

Documented time point: mouse harvest day 7 after allogeneic transplant. Tail vein injection delivered 10^7 T-cell-depleted bone marrow cells and 10^6 splenic CD5+ T cells. Tissues came from B6→BALB/c major-mismatch GVHD mice at day 7 or 14. Assay used: immunoSEQ multiplex PCR; TCRdb lists only in-frame clones, some missing. The table has over 6,000 clones, 45% to 55% seen once; the top ten hold 6% to 8.5%. As concerns this clone: The antigen is unknown. Genes here carry mouse names. The read ends 1 residue shy of where the CDR3 ends; the end is completed using the germline J gene.

The V end was cut by 5 bases, the J end by 6 bases, with 18 bases between. The germline V gene encodes CDR1 MNHDT and CDR2 YYDKIL. This CDR3 spans 15 amino acids. Sequencing was carried out using gut tissue. V gene TRBV17 combines with J gene TRBJ2-5, with D maybe TRBD2 (6 bases). The source of this sequence is a female BALB/c mouse given C57BL/6 T cells with graft-versus-host disease after an allogeneic hematopoietic cell transplant. The sequenced CDR3 bases are TGTGCTAGCAGTGAGCCCTCGGGGGGATGGGACACCCAGTAC. Protein: CASSEPSGGWDTQY. The full CDR3 is CASSEPSGGWDTQYF.